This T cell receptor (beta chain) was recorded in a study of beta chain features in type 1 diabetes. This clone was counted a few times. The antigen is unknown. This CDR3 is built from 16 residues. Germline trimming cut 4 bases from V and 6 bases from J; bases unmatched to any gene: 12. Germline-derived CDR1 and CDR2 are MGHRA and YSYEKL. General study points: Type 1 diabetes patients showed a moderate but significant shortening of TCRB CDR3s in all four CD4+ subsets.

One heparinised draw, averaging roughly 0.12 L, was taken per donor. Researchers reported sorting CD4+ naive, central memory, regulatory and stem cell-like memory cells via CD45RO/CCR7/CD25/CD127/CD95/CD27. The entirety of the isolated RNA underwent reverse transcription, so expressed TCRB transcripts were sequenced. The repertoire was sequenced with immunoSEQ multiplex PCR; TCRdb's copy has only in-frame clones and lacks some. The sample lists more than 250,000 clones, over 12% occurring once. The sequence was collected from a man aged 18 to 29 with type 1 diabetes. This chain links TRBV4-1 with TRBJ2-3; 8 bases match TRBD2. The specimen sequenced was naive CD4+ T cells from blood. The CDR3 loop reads CASSREGAGVFDTQYF. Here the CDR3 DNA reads TGCGCCAGCAGCCGGGAGGGAGCGGGAGTGTTTGATACGCAGTATTTT.